The 25 T cell receptor beta chains below were found in one sample sequenced in a study of prognosis after radiotherapy for stage I lung cancer. By two-round multiplex PCR, the TCR beta CDR3 was amplified from genomic DNA. Every TRBV and TRBJ gene had its own specific primer in first-round PCR. TCRdb reprocessed the multiplex PCR reads via MiXCR and lists one record per CDR3 protein. Of 51,000 or so distinct CDR3 sequences listed, about 37% are singletons. Sequences were derived from PBMCs, sampled before or after stereotactic body radiation therapy (not recorded which). The receptors come from a donor of 50 years or more with non-small cell lung cancer.

In this sample, this clonotype turned up many times. Germline is not matched at one junction end, which may reflect a read error. V and J are TRBV24-1 and TRBJ2-5; D possibly uses TRBD1 or TRBD2 (5 bases each). CDR1 KGHDR and CDR2 SFDVKD come from the germline V gene. The CDR3 is made up of 12 amino acids. The CDR3 sequence: CATSDSGTAQNF. CDR3 nucleotide sequence: TGTGCCACCAGTGACTCAGGGACCGCCCAGAACTTC.

This clonotype was counted ten times or more. This chain links TRBV7-3 with TRBJ2-3; D call uncertain. The CDR3 sequence is 14 residues long. V was cut by 4 bases and J by 5 bases, with 13 bases left in between. The germline V gene has CDR1 SGHTA and CDR2 FQGTGA. CDR3 nucleotides: TGTGCCAGCAGCTCCCAATCTGGACGAGATACGCAGTATTTT. It specifies CASSSQSGRDTQYF.

At least ten counts were recorded for this clonotype. V usage is TRBV9 and J usage is TRBJ1-2; 8 bases are shared with TRBD1. The length of the CDR3 is 15 residues. Germline V CDR1 and CDR2: SGDLS, YYNGEE. Trimming took 0 bases from V and 4 from J; bases not matched to a gene: 5. The CDR3 bases are TGTGCCAGCAGCGTAGGGGGAGGACAGGGCTATGGCTACACCTTC. It encodes CASSVGGGQGYGYTF.

In its sample, this clonotype was seen many times. The chain combines TRBV5-4 with TRBJ2-7, with a weak D call TRBD1 (6 bases). This CDR3 is built from 14 residues. Trimming pared 4 bases from V and 0 bases from J, leaving 11 bases between. The germline V gene has CDR1 SGHNT and CDR2 YYREEE (reference sequence). The CDR3 loop is CASSEGVHSYEQYF. The DNA for the CDR3 is TGTGCCAGCAGCGAGGGGGTCCACTCCTACGAGCAGTACTTC.

This sequence joins TRBV20-1 and TRBJ2-3; D may match TRBD1 or TRBD2 (5 bases each). CDR1 is DFQATT, CDR2 SNEGSKA, per germline (reference sequence). This CDR3 contains 16 residues. Trimming removed 5 bases from V and 3 bases from J, with 21 bases in between. CDR3 amino acids: CSASWLTSGATDTQYF. DNA for the CDR3: TGCAGTGCTTCCTGGCTTACTAGTGGGGCTACAGATACGCAGTATTTT.

With regard to this clonotype: A much larger clone is a single base away; this may be a read error. The chain couples TRBV6-1 to TRBJ2-5; no reliable D call. The germline gives CDR1 MNHNS, CDR2 SASEGT. The CDR3 has 12 amino acids. V shed 6 bases and J shed 5 bases, with 10 bases lying between them. CDR3 DNA: TGTGCCAGCAGAAAGGGTGGGGAGACCCAGTACTTC. Translating it yields CASRKGGETQYF.

Concerning this clonotype itself: This likely traces to a read error, being one base from a far larger clone. The chain has TRBV6-1 and TRBJ2-2; TRBD2 aligns across 7 bases. The CDR3 is 14 amino acids. Germline-derived CDR1 and CDR2 are MNHNS and SASEGT. With V trimmed by 7 bases and J by 16 bases, 18 bases remained unmatched. The CDR3 DNA is TGTGCCAGCATCGAACAAAGGGAGGGGACCCAGGGGTTTTTT. Protein: CASIEQREGTQGFF.

On this clonotype itself: A much larger clone differs by one base, so this may be a read error. V and J are TRBV12-3 or TRBV12-4 and TRBJ2-1; the D call may be TRBD1 or TRBD2 (5 bases each). CDR3 length equals 14 residues. Trimming took off 5 bases at V and 3 bases at J, with 11 bases between the two ends. The CDR3 DNA is TGTGCCAGCAGTCGGGACCAAGTCTACAATGAGCAGTTCTTC. Amino acids: CASSRDQVYNEQFF.

Points on this clonotype: The junction and the germline gene differ at one end; a read error may be behind it. The rearrangement uses TRBV4-1 and TRBJ2-1; TRBD2 might be the D (5 bases). The CDR3 contains 16 residues. CDR1 is MGHRA and CDR2 is YSYEKL in the germline V gene. As DNA, the CDR3 is TGCGCCAGCATTCGCGCATTTCGCGGGCGGTACAATGAGCGGTTCTTC. It codes for CASIRAFRGRYNERFF.

This clonotype was counted ten times or more. The CDR3 DNA reads TGTGCCAGCTCACCATTGTCGGCCCGGGAGACCCAGTACTTC. Its translation is CASSPLSARETQYF. The V call is TRBV18, the J call TRBJ2-5; D is unclear. The CDR3 totals 14 residues. The V and J ends lost 2 bases and 5 bases respectively, with 12 bases between them. Germline CDR1 reads KGHSH; CDR2 reads LQKENI.

About this clonotype itself: A read error may produce the germline difference seen at one junction end. The gene calls are TRBV28 and TRBJ2-7; 10 nucleotides match TRBD1. Germline V gene lookup returns CDR1 MDHEN and CDR2 SYDVKM. The CDR3 contains 14 residues. The CDR3 DNA reads as TGTACCAGCAGTTCCGGGACAGGGGAGAGCGATCAGTACTTC. It is translated as CTSSSGTGESDQYF.

A word on this clonotype: This is likely an artifact of a read error, given a far larger clone one base away. V usage is TRBV6-9 and J usage is TRBJ1-5; 12 nucleotides agree with TRBD1. This CDR3 is 18 amino acids long. Germline CDR1 and CDR2: MNHGY and SVAAGI. V lost 3 bases and J lost 1; bases outside the gene matches: 7. The CDR3: CASSYRDRGRESNQPQHF. The DNA for the CDR3 is TGTGCCAGCAGTTACCGGGACAGGGGGCGAGAAAGCAATCAGCCCCAGCATTTT.

As regards this clonotype: This clone may be a read error of a much larger clone one base away. The chain links TRBV4-3 to TRBJ2-5; D perhaps matches TRBD2 (5 bases). Germline CDR1 and CDR2: LGHNA and YSLEER. Trimming took off 7 bases at V and 7 bases at J, with 25 bases between the two ends. This CDR3 has 16 amino acids. The chain's CDR3 is CASIPSIAGTEGTQYF. CDR3 DNA: TGCGCCAGCATCCCTAGCATCGCGGGCACAGAGGGGACCCAGTACTTC.

The chain carries TRBV24-1 and TRBJ2-7, with 9 bases fitting TRBD2. The length of the CDR3 is 18 residues. The V gene end was trimmed by 4 bases and the J gene end by 2 bases; junction bases not matched to a gene: 14. The germline V gene encodes CDR1 KGHDR and CDR2 SFDVKD. The CDR3 DNA follows: TGTGCCACCAGTGACCCTCCCGTCTGGAGCGGGAGGACCTACGAGCAGTACTTC. Protein: CATSDPPVWSGRTYEQYF.

This clonotype was detected many times. The V and J genes are TRBV2 and TRBJ2-7; 9 bases align to TRBD1. This CDR3 has 12 amino acids. V was clipped by 9 bases and J by 2 bases; unmatched bases: 2. The germline V gene has CDR1 SNHLY and CDR2 FYNNEI. CDR3: CASHRGPYEQYF. CDR3 bases: TGTGCCAGTCACAGGGGGCCCTACGAGCAGTACTTC.

This sequence joins TRBV30 and TRBJ1-6; weak D call: TRBD1 (6 bases). V gave up 3 bases and J gave up 4 bases, with 10 bases separating them. Germline CDR1 GTSNPN, CDR2 SVGIG (reference sequence). The CDR3 spans 14 residues. Here the CDR3 reads CAWRRGDYNSPLHF. The CDR3 coding sequence is TGTGCCTGGAGGAGGGGGGATTATAATTCACCCCTCCACTTT.

Of note for this clonotype: At one boundary the junction diverges from the germline segment, which might be a read error. The chain couples TRBV12-3 or TRBV12-4 to TRBJ1-6; TRBD1 aligns across 7 bases. The CDR3 contains 14 residues. In DNA form, the CDR3 reads TGTTCCAGCAGGCAGGACAGGTCCCATTCACCCCTCCACTTT. As protein: CSSRQDRSHSPLHF.

This clonotype was seen more than once but under ten times. This may stem from a read error, because a much larger clone lies one nucleotide away. The chain has TRBV9 and TRBJ2-7; D possibly corresponds to TRBD2 (6 bases). Trimming pared 4 bases from V and 3 bases from J, leaving 17 bases between. Germline assignment: CDR1 SGDLS and CDR2 YYNGEE. The CDR3 sequence is 15 residues long. CDR3 region: CASSPAPSGCYEQYF. CDR3 coding DNA: TGTGCCAGCAGCCCCGCCCCAAGCGGGTGCTACGAGCAGTACTTC.

On this clonotype: A single base is all that separates this from a far larger clone, so a read error is likely. CDR3 sequence (DNA): TGTGCCAGCAGTTACACGTCAGTCGACGAGCAGTACTTC. Amino acids: CASSYTSVDEQYF. The rearrangement links TRBV6-5 to TRBJ2-7; the D is unclear. The CDR3 loop spans 13 amino acids. Looked up from germline, CDR1 is MNHEY and CDR2 is SVGAGI. Trimming cost V 2 bases and J 5 bases, with 10 bases left between them.

In the case of this clonotype: This may be a read error, as it is one base from a much larger clone. The gene calls are TRBV11-3 and TRBJ2-5; 11 nucleotides line up with TRBD1. The germline CDR1 and CDR2 sequences are SGHNT and YENEEA. The length of the CDR3 is 15 residues. CDR3: CASSRGTGGMETEYF. The CDR3 DNA is TGTGCCAGCAGTCGAGGGACAGGGGGAATGGAGACCGAGTACTTC.

This clonotype showed up many times. This chain connects TRBV7-3 to TRBJ2-7; D gene unclear. CDR3 size: 11 residues. The germline V gene has CDR1 SGHTA and CDR2 FQGTGA. V shed 5 bases and J shed 7 bases, with 9 bases lying between them. CDR3 nucleotide sequence: TGTGCCAGCAGCAACACGAAGGAGCAGTACTTC. Its protein is CASSNTKEQYF.

This clonotype was observed at least ten times. This chain uses TRBV7-2 with TRBJ2-1; 7 bases agree with TRBD2. CDR3 length: 15 amino acids. V dropped 5 bases and J dropped 4; count of bases not matched to a gene: 8. Germline-derived CDR1 and CDR2 are SGHTA and FQGNSA. CDR3 nucleotide sequence: TGTGCCAGCAGCGATCTAGCGGAACCGTACAATGAGCAGTTCTTC. Protein product: CASSDLAEPYNEQFF.

The sample holds many counts of this clonotype. The rearrangement links TRBV2 to TRBJ1-2, with D perhaps TRBD1 (5 bases). The V gene's germline CDR1 is SNHLY and CDR2 FYNNEI. Trimming pared 4 bases from V and 4 bases from J, leaving 10 bases between. This CDR3 has 13 residues. The CDR3 DNA is TGTGCCAGCAGTGGGACCGGGACCTATGGCTACACCTTC. Translating it yields CASSGTGTYGYTF.

This clonotype was recorded at least ten times. The CDR3 coding sequence is TGTGCCAGCAGCTTAGAGATGGGACGGAGCTACGAGCAGTACTTC. This sequence encodes CASSLEMGRSYEQYF. The J gene is TRBJ2-7, the V gene TRBV7-2; D possibly matches TRBD1 or TRBD2 (5 bases each). Germline CDR1 SGHTA, CDR2 FQGNSA. The CDR3 is made up of 15 amino acids. V lost 1 base and J lost 3, with 13 bases in between. The full variable domain, in which reference TRBV7-2 and TRBJ2-7 provide the parts outside the CDR3, is GAGVSQSPSNKVTEKGKDVELRCDPISGHTALYWYRQSLGQGLEFLIYFQGNSAPDKSGLPSDRFSAERTGGSVSTLTIQRTQQEDSAVYLCASSLEMGRSYEQYFGPGTRLTVT.

Notes on this clonotype: A far bigger clonotype differs at one base, so this is likely a read error. The gene calls are TRBV7-9 and TRBJ2-1; perhaps TRBD2 as D (5 bases). Germline CDR1 SEHNR, CDR2 FQNEAQ (reference sequence). The CDR3 length is 15 residues. V shed 5 bases and J shed 3 bases, with 14 bases lying between them. In DNA form, the CDR3 reads TGTGCCAGCAGCGTGAGCTCTAGCTTCTACAATGAGCAGTTCTTC. This encodes CASSVSSSFYNEQFF.